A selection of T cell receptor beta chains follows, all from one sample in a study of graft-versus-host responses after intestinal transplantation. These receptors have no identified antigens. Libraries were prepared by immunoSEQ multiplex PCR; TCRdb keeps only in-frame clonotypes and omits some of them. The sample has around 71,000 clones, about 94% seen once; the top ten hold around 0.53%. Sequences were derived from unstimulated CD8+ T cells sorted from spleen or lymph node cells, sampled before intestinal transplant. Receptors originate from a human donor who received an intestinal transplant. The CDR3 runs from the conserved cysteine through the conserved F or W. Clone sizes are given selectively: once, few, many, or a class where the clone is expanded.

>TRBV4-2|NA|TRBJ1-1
CASSQEWGNEAFF
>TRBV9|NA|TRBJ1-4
CASSVETGEKLFF
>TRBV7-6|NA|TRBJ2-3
CASSLNADTQYF
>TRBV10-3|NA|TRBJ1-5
CAIKAEAGYPHQPQHF
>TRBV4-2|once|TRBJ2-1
CASSQDHRGGEQFF
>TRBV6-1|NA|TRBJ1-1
CASSEIELEAFF
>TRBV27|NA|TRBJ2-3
CASSLISSGRDPSTDTQYF
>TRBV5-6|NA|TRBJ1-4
CASSTRDGALVATNEKLFF
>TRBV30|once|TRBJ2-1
CAWSQLGTGQFF
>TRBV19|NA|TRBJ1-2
CASSIDLEGFSYGYTF
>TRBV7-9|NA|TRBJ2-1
CASSLYTTMDEQFF
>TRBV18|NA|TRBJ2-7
CASSPFTGTYEQYF
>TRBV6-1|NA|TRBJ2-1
CASSENEAVVYNEQFF
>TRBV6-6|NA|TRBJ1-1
CASSLRTVEAFF
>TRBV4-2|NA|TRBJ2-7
CASSPYWTSGRSYEQYF
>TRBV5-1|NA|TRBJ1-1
CASSLAGGNTEAFF
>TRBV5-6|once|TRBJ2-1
CASSRRGKDEQFF
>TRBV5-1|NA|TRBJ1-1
CASSLVGGSEYTEAFF
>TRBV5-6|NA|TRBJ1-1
CASSLGTRGTEAFF
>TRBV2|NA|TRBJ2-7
CASRERGYEQYF
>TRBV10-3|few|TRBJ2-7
CAISGTGGHEQYF
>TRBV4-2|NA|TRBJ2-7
CASSQDEASGVPYEQYF
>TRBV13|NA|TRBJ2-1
CASSPGGSSYNEQFF
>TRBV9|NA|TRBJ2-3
CASSVAPQGAGDTQYF
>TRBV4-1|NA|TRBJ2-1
CASSQGGGTSGSYEQFF
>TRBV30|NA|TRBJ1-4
CAWSFGFADEKLFF
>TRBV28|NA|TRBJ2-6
CASTSPLRGISGANVLTF
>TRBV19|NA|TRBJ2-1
CASSWDTYNEQFF
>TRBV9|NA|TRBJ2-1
CASSIRLAGDPSSYNEQFF
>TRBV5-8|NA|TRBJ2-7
CASRFRNEQYF
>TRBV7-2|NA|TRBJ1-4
CASSSDRVVNEKLFF
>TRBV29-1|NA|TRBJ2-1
CSATTGGNEQFF
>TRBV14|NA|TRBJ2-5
CASSRDQETQYF
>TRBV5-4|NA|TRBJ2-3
CASSSEQGTTDTQYF
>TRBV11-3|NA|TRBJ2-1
CASSLTGQGLFNEQFF
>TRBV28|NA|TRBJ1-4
CASSSPSGTGSEKLFF
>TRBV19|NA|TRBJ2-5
CASSIDRQGQETQYF
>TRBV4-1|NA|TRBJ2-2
CASSHGDAGELFF
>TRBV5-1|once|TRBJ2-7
CASSLKQLAGANEQYF
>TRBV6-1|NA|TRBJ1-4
CASMGENEKLFF
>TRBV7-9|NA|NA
CASSSPTDGGVYEQYF
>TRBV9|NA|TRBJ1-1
CASSVGTDYLNTEAFF
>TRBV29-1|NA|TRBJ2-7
CSVEGLAGEYEQYF
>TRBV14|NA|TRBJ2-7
CASSQEPGISYEQYF
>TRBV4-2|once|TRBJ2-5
CASSQVGLAGRETQYF